The clone carrying this T cell receptor beta chain appeared once. The sample belongs to a study of blood T cell repertoires in COVID-19. Study background: Acute and convalescent COVID-19 samples came from the United States, Italy and Spain. From T cells, B-cell-depleted T cells, or PBMCs came the material, which was cDNA or gDNA.

The germline V and J ends were trimmed by 10 bases and 4 bases, with 22 bases remaining between them. Germline loops: CDR1 SNHLY, CDR2 FYNNEI. The CDR3 consists of 15 residues. The protocol was immunoSEQ multiplex PCR, while the TCRdb copy is restricted to in-frame clones and leaves out a portion. The sample shows roughly 280,000 clones, 70% to 90% of them seen only once. Sequencing input: peripheral blood. This TCR was recovered from a woman aged 65 to 85 with acute or convalescent COVID-19. V is TRBV2 and J is TRBJ1-1; D perhaps matches TRBD1 (6 bases). The CDR3 spells CATTYQGPAITEAFF. The CDR3 DNA reads TGTGCCACAACCTATCAGGGGCCCGCCATCACTGAAGCTTTCTTT.